The 15 T cell receptor beta chains given below trace back to one sample, sequenced in a study of blood T cell repertoires in COVID-19. Generated by immunoSEQ multiplex PCR, the TCRdb table keeps only in-frame clones and is missing some. The profile covers approximately 250,000 clones, with more than 70% appearing a single time and around 2% taken by the ten largest. Sequencing used PBMCs or T cells enriched from blood (not recorded which). The receptors shown here come from an older woman in a cohort exposed to, infected with or recovered from COVID-19 (not recorded which).

This clone was observed a handful of times. The chain recombines TRBV19 with TRBJ2-1, with 9 bases lining up with TRBD2. Germline lookup yields CDR1 LNHDA and CDR2 SQIVND (reference sequence). Trimming cost V 5 bases and J 6 bases; bases outside gene matches: 2. The CDR3 extends over 13 amino acids. CDR3 sequence: CASSLAGANEQFF. The CDR3 DNA reads as TGTGCCAGTAGTTTAGCGGGAGCCAATGAGCAGTTCTTC. The entire variable domain, with the rest obtained from reference TRBV19 and TRBJ2-1, is as follows: DGGITQSPKYLFRKEGQNVTLSCEQNLNHDAMYWYRQDPGQGLRLIYYSQIVNDFQKGDIAEGYSVSREKKESFPLTVTSAQKNPTAFYLCASSLAGANEQFFGPGTRLTVL.

The chain couples TRBV11-1 to TRBJ2-1; perhaps TRBD1 as D (7 bases). Germline CDR1 SGHAT, CDR2 FQDESV (reference sequence). Trimming shortened V by 5 bases and J by 5 bases, and 16 bases separated the two germline ends. This CDR3 has 15 residues. CDR3 in DNA: TGTGCCAGCAGCGACAGGGTAGCGGTAAACAATGAGCAGTTCTTC. Translating gives CASSDRVAVNNEQFF.

J is TRBJ2-3 and V is TRBV20-1; TRBD2 aligns across 8 bases. The V segment lost 3 bases and the J segment 0 bases; nucleotides outside the gene matches: 2. Looked up from germline, CDR1 is DFQATT and CDR2 is SNEGSKA (reference sequence). The CDR3 length is 14 residues. DNA for the CDR3: TGCAGTGCTAGTACTAGCGGTAGCACAGATACGCAGTATTTT. Translating gives CSASTSGSTDTQYF.

This clone has just one count. This chain links TRBV6-5 with TRBJ2-1; D possibly corresponds to TRBD2 (7 bases). Between the trimmed V and J ends, which lost 8 bases and 6 bases, there was a span of 17 bases. CDR3 length: 14 residues. Germline CDR1 reads MNHEY; CDR2 reads SVGAGI. This CDR3 reads CASQRGEGRNEQFF. The CDR3 DNA follows: TGTGCCAGCCAAAGGGGGGAGGGCCGCAATGAGCAGTTCTTC.

V usage is TRBV10-3 and J usage is TRBJ2-5; 8 bases map to TRBD1. Germline CDR1 ENHRY, CDR2 SYGVKD. This CDR3 has 12 residues. V dropped 11 bases and J dropped 2; count of bases not matched to a gene: 4. The CDR3: CAGGQEQETQYF. The DNA of the CDR3 is TGTGCCGGGGGACAGGAGCAAGAGACCCAGTACTTC.

V gene TRBV28 combines with J gene TRBJ1-2; D uncertain. CDR1 and CDR2 from the germline V gene are MDHEN and SYDVKM. CDR3 size: 12 residues. The V end lost 7 bases, the J end lost 2 bases, and 8 bases lay between the germline ends. CDR3 in DNA: TGTGCCAGCAAAGAGGCAAACTATGGCTACACCTTC. The encoded protein is CASKEANYGYTF.

The rearrangement uses TRBV12-3 or TRBV12-4 and TRBJ1-1, with D unclear. This CDR3 is 13 amino acids long. Trimming removed 5 bases from V and 5 bases from J, with 12 bases in between. This chain's CDR3 is CASSPELRTEAFF. CDR3 DNA: TGTGCCAGCAGTCCGGAGCTTCGAACTGAAGCTTTCTTT.

This rearrangement joins TRBV2 to TRBJ2-7, with a possible D match to TRBD1 (5 bases). The length of the CDR3 is 17 residues. Germline values: CDR1 SNHLY, CDR2 FYNNEI. V gave up 4 bases and J gave up 1 base, with 20 bases separating them. CDR3 sequence: CASSVFPSRVPSYEQYF. CDR3 nucleotides: TGTGCCAGCAGTGTTTTCCCCTCCAGGGTTCCTTCCTACGAGCAGTACTTC. Complete variable domain (other parts from reference TRBV2 and TRBJ2-7): EPEVTQTPSHQVTQMGQEVILRCVPISNHLYFYWYRQILGQKVEFLVSFYNNEISEKSEIFDDQFSVERPDGSNFTLKIRSTKLEDSAMYFCASSVFPSRVPSYEQYFGPGTRLTVT.

This clone was found once. The chain joins TRBV3-1 (or the pseudogene TRBV3-2) to TRBJ2-1; maybe TRBD2 (5 bases). This CDR3 spans 13 amino acids. Trimming removed 3 bases at V and 8 bases at J, with 11 bases between. CDR1 is LGHDT, CDR2 YNNKEL, per germline (reference sequence). This chain's CDR3 is CASSHPGRDEQFF. The CDR3 DNA is TGTGCCAGCAGCCACCCGGGGAGAGATGAGCAGTTCTTC.

This chain joins TRBV5-6 and TRBJ1-6; 7 bases line up with TRBD1. The CDR3 loop spans 14 amino acids. CDR1 and CDR2 from the germline V gene are SGHDT and YYEEEE. V was pared by 4 bases and J by 10 bases, with 8 bases of the junction left unmatched. The CDR3 is CASSLWDSSSPLHF. DNA of the CDR3: TGTGCCAGCAGCCTATGGGACAGTTCCTCACCCCTCCACTTT.

V is TRBV2 and J is TRBJ1-1; 10 positions agree with TRBD1. Germline CDR1 is SNHLY and CDR2 is FYNNEI. The CDR3 is 16 residues long. V gave up 3 bases and J gave up 0 bases; unmatched junction bases: 4. The CDR3 loop is CASSERDRGLNTEAFF. DNA for the CDR3: TGTGCCAGCAGTGAGAGGGACAGGGGATTGAACACTGAAGCTTTCTTT.

This clone was detected once. The gene calls are TRBV28 and TRBJ2-7; 8 bases map to TRBD1. CDR1 is MDHEN, CDR2 SYDVKM, per germline. Trimming removed 6 bases from V and 1 base from J; junction bases left unmatched: 14. The CDR3 is 17 amino acids. CDR3 in DNA: TGTGCCAGCAGGACTCCCCTGGGACAGGCCGGATCCTACGAGCAGTACTTC. It is translated as CASRTPLGQAGSYEQYF.

In DNA, the CDR3 is TGTGCCAGCAGCCCCCGTTATAACACTGAAGCTTTCTTT. It is translated as CASSPRYNTEAFF. This chain connects TRBV3-1 (or the pseudogene TRBV3-2) to TRBJ1-1; D is unresolved. CDR3 size: 13 residues. V was clipped by 4 bases and J by 2 bases, with 8 bases between them. Germline V lookup: CDR1 LGHDT, CDR2 YNNKEL (reference sequence).

The V gene is TRBV6-5, the J gene TRBJ1-5; D not certain. Germline CDR1 MNHEY, CDR2 SVGAGI. Trimming took 6 bases from V and 4 from J, leaving 10 bases between them. This CDR3 region has 13 residues. The CDR3 region has the DNA TGTGCCAGCAGCAGAGAGGGAAATCAGCCCCAGCATTTT. As protein: CASSREGNQPQHF.

The chain couples TRBV7-3 to TRBJ2-3; 9 bases fit TRBD2. Germline loops: CDR1 SGHTA, CDR2 FQGTGA. The CDR3 loop spans 17 amino acids. Trimming removed 5 bases from V and 2 bases from J; junction bases left unmatched: 11. The DNA for the CDR3 is TGTGCCAGCAGCCCTGGGTCTAGCGGGACGAACACAGATACGCAGTATTTT. Encoded protein: CASSPGSSGTNTDTQYF.